This record concerns one T cell receptor (beta chain) sequence. Other DNA sequences within the sample encode an identical CDR3. J gave up 8 bases and V 0 bases, and 4 bases lay outside the gene matches. The germline V gene encodes CDR1 SGHTS and CDR2 YDEGEE. CDR3 length: 14 amino acids. This sample stems from a study of shared clonotypes between healthy human individuals. Nashville, Tennessee was home to all donors, each a Caucasian adult. Every subset had its genomic DNA shared out evenly among several immunoSEQ plates. When replicate PCRs were run on unsorted PBMC, they used 250 to 300 ng DNA, 25,000 to 30,000 T cell genomes. Some clones are missing from TCRdb's copy, which holds only in-frame ones; the method was immunoSEQ multiplex PCR. The sample lists roughly 480,000 clones, approximately 79% occurring once.

The sequence was collected from a woman in her thirties or forties in good health. Some clones in this sample may be carry-over from other donors' samples. J is TRBJ1-4 and V is TRBV5-8; TRBD1 agrees at 7 bases. Sample: PBMCs. Written as DNA, the CDR3 is TGTGCCAGCAGCTTGGACAGGGGTGGCGAAAAACTGTTTTTT. This sequence encodes CASSLDRGGEKLFF.